Listed below are T cell receptor beta chains from one sample, sequenced in a study of shared clonotypes between healthy human individuals. Sequenced by immunoSEQ multiplex PCR; TCRdb stores in-frame clones only, minus some. The data contain hundreds of thousands of clones, about 96% of them singletons. The material sequenced was naive CD8+ T cells sorted from blood. The receptors were sampled from a young woman in good health. CDR3s include the opening cysteine and the closing phenylalanine or tryptophan. D genes are given only for firm matches. Expanded clones are given a class, and other clones once, few, many or no size at all.

v_call,clone_size,j_call,d_call,cdr3_nt,cdr3_aa
TRBV19,-,TRBJ2-7,TRBD2,TGTGCCAGTAGTATGGCTAGCGGGAAATACGAGCAGTACTTC,CASSMASGKYEQYF
TRBV29-1,-,TRBJ1-5,-,TGCAGCGCCTGGACAGACGAGCTGTCCCAGCATTTT,CSAWTDELSQHF
TRBV9,-,TRBJ2-3,-,TGTGCCAGCAGCGCCCCCGAGAGCACAGATACGCAGTATTTT,CASSAPESTDTQYF
TRBV30,once,TRBJ2-3,-,TGTGCCTGGAGTGTACGGGGGTGGGGAGTTAACGATACGCAGTATTTT,CAWSVRGWGVNDTQYF
TRBV10-1,-,TRBJ2-7,-,TGCGCCAGCAGTGACCAACGGGAGTCCTCCCTTTCCTACGAGCAGTACTTC,CASSDQRESSLSYEQYF
TRBV19,-,TRBJ2-5,TRBD1,TGTGCCAGTAGTATTGGGTACAGGGGGCGACGGGTCCTGGAGACCCAGTACTTC,CASSIGYRGRRVLETQYF
TRBV7-6,-,TRBJ2-1,TRBD2,TGTGCCAGCAGCCCACCCCCCGGGACTAGCGGTTACAATGAGCAGTTCTTC,CASSPPPGTSGYNEQFF
TRBV29-1,-,TRBJ2-7,-,TGCAGCGCGGGCCGGGATCATACGGAAGAGCAGTACTTC,CSAGRDHTEEQYF
TRBV15,-,TRBJ2-5,TRBD2,TGTGCCACCAGCAGAGGTAGCGGGACCGCTCAAGAGACCCAGTACTTC,CATSRGSGTAQETQYF
TRBV5-6,-,TRBJ2-7,TRBD2,TGTGCCAGCAGCTTTAGGCTAGCGGGTTCCTACGAGCAGTACTTC,CASSFRLAGSYEQYF
TRBV7-2,-,TRBJ2-1,-,TGTGCCAGCAGCTTAGTCGCGGGGGCCGAAGACAATGAGCAGTTCTTC,CASSLVAGAEDNEQFF
TRBV30,few,TRBJ2-7,-,TGTGCCTGGAGTGAGGCCTACGAGCAGTACTTC,CAWSEAYEQYF
TRBV6-6,-,TRBJ1-2,-,TGTGCCACTGGTTCTGTCGCTAACTATGGCTACACCTTC,CATGSVANYGYTF
TRBV5-8,-,TRBJ2-7,TRBD2,TGTGCCAGCAGCTTCCTAGCGGGAGATCACTACGAGCAGTACTTC,CASSFLAGDHYEQYF
TRBV27,-,TRBJ2-6,-,TGTGCCAGCAGTTTATTGGGGACCGGGGCCAACGTCCTGACTTTC,CASSLLGTGANVLTF
TRBV7-9,-,TRBJ2-1,TRBD2,TGTGCCAGCAGCTTAGGAGAATCTAGCGGGAGTGTCTATGAGCAGTTCTTC,CASSLGESSGSVYEQFF
TRBV9,-,TRBJ2-7,TRBD1,TGTGCCAGCAGCGACAGACAGGGGGCCTACGAGCAGTACTTC,CASSDRQGAYEQYF
TRBV6-6,-,TRBJ2-1,TRBD2,TGTGCCAGCAGTGCCGGGGGACTAGCGGAACTCAATGAGCAGTTCTTC,CASSAGGLAELNEQFF
TRBV7-8,-,TRBJ1-2,-,TGTGCCAGCAGCTTAGACACAGGGACTAACTATGGCTACACCTTC,CASSLDTGTNYGYTF
TRBV2,-,TRBJ2-3,TRBD2,TGTGCCAGCAGTGACGTACTAGCGGGAGTCACAGATACGCAGTATTTT,CASSDVLAGVTDTQYF
TRBV9,-,TRBJ2-1,-,TGTGCCAGCAGCGTAGATCCAGGGACGGGGAATGAGCAGTTCTTC,CASSVDPGTGNEQFF
TRBV27,once,TRBJ1-5,-,TGTGCCAGCAGTCTAGGGCCCCTGATGGAGCCCCAGCATTTT,CASSLGPLMEPQHF
TRBV27,-,TRBJ2-3,-,TGTGCCAGCAGTCCCCCCGGGGGGCCCTACACAGATACGCAGTATTTT,CASSPPGGPYTDTQYF
TRBV15,-,TRBJ1-1,-,TGTGCCACCAGCAGAGATCGCGATCCTGAAGCTTTCTTT,CATSRDRDPEAFF
TRBV15,-,TRBJ2-7,-,TGTGCCACCAGCAGAGATAGGCCCAGGAGGGCGGGAGAGCAGTACTTC,CATSRDRPRRAGEQYF
TRBV5-6,-,TRBJ1-1,-,TGTGCCAGCAGCTTGGGAGGTAACACTGAAGCTTTCTTT,CASSLGGNTEAFF
TRBV5-6,-,TRBJ2-1,TRBD1,TGTGCCAGCAGCGCGGGGACAGGGTTTATGAATGAGCAGTTCTTC,CASSAGTGFMNEQFF
TRBV19,-,TRBJ1-5,-,TGTGCCAGTACCCTGGTCCAGGGAGGAACTCAGCCCCAGCATTTT,CASTLVQGGTQPQHF
TRBV19,-,TRBJ2-1,TRBD2,TGTGCCAGTAGTATGCTTGAGACTAGCGGTGAGCAGTTCTTC,CASSMLETSGEQFF
TRBV7-9,-,TRBJ2-1,-,TGTGCCAGCAGCCCCGGACTAATACTCAATGAGCAGTTCTTC,CASSPGLILNEQFF
TRBV4-1,once,TRBJ1-2,-,TGCGCCAGCAACCAAGACCCCGACCTGAACTATGGCTACACCTTC,CASNQDPDLNYGYTF
TRBV6-1,-,TRBJ2-7,-,TGTGCCAGCAGCGAAGGTGGCAGGGGATCGGGCTACGAGCAGTACTTC,CASSEGGRGSGYEQYF
TRBV29-1,once,TRBJ2-2,-,TGCAGCGTGGGTAACAGGGAAGGGGCCACCGGGGAGCTGTTTTTT,CSVGNREGATGELFF
TRBV7-3,-,TRBJ2-2,-,TGTGCCAGCAGCACGGACGTGGCATTGAACACCGGGGAGCTGTTTTTT,CASSTDVALNTGELFF
TRBV28,-,TRBJ2-7,-,TGTGCCAGCAGTTTTTCCAGGTACGAGCAGTACTTC,CASSFSRYEQYF
TRBV29-1,few,TRBJ1-1,-,TGCAGCGCCGAGTTGAACACTGAAGCTTTCTTT,CSAELNTEAFF